One and the same sample provided the 22 T cell receptor beta chains below, sequenced in a study of OX40 agonist ivuxolimab in advanced cancers. Here immunoSEQ multiplex PCR was the method, and the copy in TCRdb shows in-frame clones only, minus some. This sample has about 63,000 clones, with 85% to 90% found just once. Sequences were derived from CD4+ or CD8+ T cells sorted from blood, sampled in a trial of the OX40 agonist ivuxolimab. The receptors shown here come from an adult with an advanced solid tumor such as melanoma, head and neck, liver or kidney cancer.

The rearrangement uses TRBV7-2 and TRBJ2-7; 11 bases map to TRBD2. The CDR3 runs to 14 residues. The V and J ends lost 5 bases and 6 bases, in that order; junction bases with no gene match: 6. CDR1 and CDR2 from the germline V gene are SGHTA and FQGNSA. The CDR3: CASSVLAGAVEQYF. The CDR3 bases are TGTGCCAGCAGCGTACTAGCGGGAGCTGTCGAGCAGTACTTC.

The chain uses TRBV6-1 and TRBJ1-5; 7 nucleotides align to TRBD1. The CDR3 runs to 13 residues. CDR1 MNHNS and CDR2 SASEGT come from the germline V gene. V was pared by 6 bases and J by 5 bases, with 4 bases of the junction left unmatched. CDR3 DNA sequence: TGTGCCAGCAGAAAACAGGGGTATCAGCCCCAGCATTTT. It is translated as CASRKQGYQPQHF.

The rearrangement joins TRBV28 to TRBJ2-5, with 8 bases fitting TRBD2. J gave up 4 bases and V 7 bases, and 5 bases lay outside the gene matches. The CDR3 contains 13 residues. Germline CDR1 MDHEN, CDR2 SYDVKM. CDR3 loop: CASTTAGGETQYF. The CDR3 nucleotides read TGTGCCAGCACCACCGCGGGAGGAGAGACCCAGTACTTC.

The rearrangement uses TRBV28 and TRBJ2-7, with TRBD2 matching 10 bases. Trimming cost V 0 bases and J 5 bases; bases outside gene matches: 10. Germline V gene data show CDR1 as MDHEN and CDR2 as SYDVKM. The CDR3 runs to 17 residues. The CDR3 coding sequence is TGTGCCAGCAGTTTATGGGATTTAGCGGGGGGCACCAACGAGCAGTACTTC. Protein product: CASSLWDLAGGTNEQYF.

This clone was counted a single time. The chain carries TRBV5-1 and TRBJ2-7, with 7 bases aligning to TRBD1. The CDR3 sequence is 13 residues long. Germline lookup yields CDR1 SGHRS and CDR2 YFSETQ. The V and J ends lost 8 bases and 4 bases, in that order; junction bases with no gene match: 9. The CDR3 loop is CARLRQGEYEQYF. CDR3 sequence (DNA): TGCGCCAGATTGCGACAGGGCGAGTACGAGCAGTACTTC.

This chain connects TRBV10-1 to TRBJ2-5; D not certain. The J call is uncertain, as TRBJ2-7 better fits the DNA end. CDR3 length: 11 amino acids. Germline V CDR1 and CDR2: WNHNN, SYGVQD (reference sequence). The CDR3, as DNA: TGCGCCAGCCGGCCCGCCTACGAGCAGTACTTC. This gives the protein CASRPAYEQYF.

The rearrangement uses TRBV2 and TRBJ2-6; D is undetermined. Germline CDR1 SNHLY, CDR2 FYNNEI. CDR3 size: 13 residues. V lost 9 bases and J lost 0, with 6 bases in between. CDR3 nucleotide sequence: TGTGCCAGAAGGAACTCTGGGGCCAACGTCCTGACTTTC. Its translation is CARRNSGANVLTF.

This clone was detected a few times. The chain uses TRBV19 and TRBJ2-2; unclear D gene. V was shortened by 3 bases and J by 4 bases, with 12 bases between the two germline ends. Germline CDR1 LNHDA, CDR2 SQIVND (reference sequence). This CDR3 is built from 15 residues. In nucleotides, the CDR3 is TGTGCCAGTAGTATTGGGCAGGCCCGCACCGGGGAGCTGTTTTTT. Protein product: CASSIGQARTGELFF.

The chain combines TRBV9 with TRBJ1-2, with D uncertain. The germline CDR1 and CDR2 sequences are SGDLS and YYNGEE. CDR3 length: 13 amino acids. V lost 0 bases to trimming and J lost 8 bases, with 11 bases between them. The DNA of the CDR3 is TGTGCCAGCAGCGTAGGGCCCGGGAGCGGCTACACCTTC. It encodes CASSVGPGSGYTF.

The V and J genes are TRBV7-2 and TRBJ1-1; D is uncertain. CDR3 length equals 12 residues. Germline CDR1 and CDR2: SGHTA and FQGNSA. The V end lost 5 bases, the J end lost 8 bases, and 12 bases lay between the germline ends. In DNA form, the CDR3 reads TGTGCCAGCAGCCGACGGCAGAGAGAAGCTTTCTTT. Its translation is CASSRRQREAFF.

V is TRBV10-3 and J is TRBJ2-3; 10 nucleotides line up with TRBD2. The V and J ends lost 4 bases and 4 bases, in that order; junction bases with no gene match: 5. Per the germline V gene, CDR1 is ENHRY and CDR2 is SYGVKD. The CDR3 consists of 15 residues. For the CDR3, the DNA is TGTGCCATCAGTGGGGTAGCGGGAGGACCAGATACGCAGTATTTT. Encoded protein: CAISGVAGGPDTQYF.

The count of this clone is one. This chain connects TRBV10-1 to TRBJ1-6; D is ambiguous. V was pared by 4 bases and J by 7 bases, with 8 bases between. The CDR3 spans 13 residues. Germline assignment: CDR1 WNHNN and CDR2 SYGVQD (reference sequence). CDR3 protein: CASSVTANSPLHF. Written as DNA, the CDR3 is TGCGCCAGCAGTGTTACAGCAAATTCACCCCTCCACTTT.

V is TRBV4-1 and J is TRBJ2-2, with 7 bases fitting TRBD2. V gave up 8 bases and J gave up 6 bases; unmatched junction bases: 15. This CDR3 spans 16 amino acids. Germline V lookup: CDR1 MGHRA, CDR2 YSYEKL. The DNA for the CDR3 is TGCGCCAGCTTAAAAGAGGGGCAGGGAGGGGCCGGGGAGCTGTTTTTT. Its protein is CASLKEGQGGAGELFF.

The CDR3 DNA follows: TGTGCCAGCAGCCAAGGGGACAGGGGTAGGGAGACCCAGTACTTC. Protein: CASSQGDRGRETQYF. The gene calls are TRBV14 and TRBJ2-5; 10 bases line up with TRBD1. This CDR3 spans 15 amino acids. Germline values: CDR1 SGHDN, CDR2 FVKESK. With 1 base clipped from V and 5 bases from J, the junction kept 4 bases outside the gene matches. The complete variable domain, with remaining parts taken from reference TRBV14 and TRBJ2-5, reads EAGVTQFPSHSVIEKGQTVTLRCDPISGHDNLYWYRRVMGKEIKFLLHFVKESKQDESGMPNNRFLAERTGGTYSTLKVQPAELEDSGVYFCASSQGDRGRETQYFGPGTRLLVL.

The V and J genes are TRBV29-1 and TRBJ2-2, with 7 bases fitting TRBD2. Germline CDR1 reads SQVTM; CDR2 reads ANQGSEA. J was trimmed by 8 bases and V by 7 bases; bases with no gene match: 10. This CDR3 spans 13 amino acids. The CDR3 DNA sequence: TGCAGCGCTGGTCAACTAGCGTCGGGGGAGCTGTTTTTT. Translated, it gives CSAGQLASGELFF.

The chain employs TRBV5-6 and TRBJ1-4; possibly TRBD1 for D (5 bases). V lost 2 bases to trimming and J lost 8 bases, with 13 bases between them. The CDR3 covers 14 residues. Germline V gene lookup returns CDR1 SGHDT and CDR2 YYEEEE. CDR3 DNA sequence: TGTGCCAGCAGCTTCTGGGGGGTGAGCGAAAAACTGTTTTTT. This encodes CASSFWGVSEKLFF.

This chain connects TRBV5-1 to TRBJ1-1; the D is unclear. Trimming removed 4 bases at V and 4 bases at J, with 17 bases between. In germline, CDR1 is SGHRS, CDR2 YFSETQ. The CDR3 has 15 amino acids. The CDR3 sequence: CASSPLTTLPTEAFF. The CDR3 DNA follows: TGCGCCAGCAGCCCGCTTACGACACTCCCCACTGAAGCTTTCTTT.

The rearrangement uses TRBV7-9 and TRBJ1-1, with D tentatively TRBD1 (6 bases). V was clipped by 7 bases and J by 4 bases, with 19 bases between them. Germline loops: CDR1 SEHNR, CDR2 FQNEAQ (reference sequence). The CDR3 contains 15 residues. In DNA form, the CDR3 reads TGTGCCAGCATCCCCCCAGGGGACGTAATCACTGAAGCTTTCTTT. As protein: CASIPPGDVITEAFF.

The chain joins TRBV7-9 to TRBJ1-1; weak D call: TRBD1 (5 bases). The CDR3 has 14 amino acids. V lost 4 bases, J lost 2 bases, and 11 bases lay in between. CDR1 and CDR2 from the germline V gene are SEHNR and FQNEAQ (reference sequence). The CDR3 here is CASSSLTGNTEAFF. For the CDR3, the DNA is TGTGCCAGCAGCTCCCTAACAGGCAACACTGAAGCTTTCTTT.

This clone was seen only once. The chain employs TRBV5-6 and TRBJ1-2; a weak D match, TRBD1 (5 bases). The CDR3 has 15 residues. Looked up from germline, CDR1 is SGHDT and CDR2 is YYEEEE. V was clipped by 4 bases and J by 4 bases, with 17 bases between them. The CDR3 bases are TGTGCCAGCAGCCAAGGGACGGCCTCGGGCTATGGCTACACCTTC. Residues: CASSQGTASGYGYTF.

The gene calls are TRBV6-1 and TRBJ1-5, with TRBD1 matching over 8 bases. This CDR3 is built from 18 residues. Looked up from germline, CDR1 is MNHNS and CDR2 is SASEGT. V lost 3 bases and J lost 4; bases outside the gene matches: 14. The CDR3 region has the DNA TGTGCCAGCAGTGAGGGGGGCAGGGGGCTTGTTGGAAATCAGCCCCAGCATTTT. The encoded protein is CASSEGGRGLVGNQPQHF.

A remark on this clone: The sample carries other DNA sequences with the same CDR3. This CDR3 is CASSYGGNQPQHF. The CDR3 DNA reads TGTGCCAGCAGTTACGGAGGGAATCAGCCCCAGCATTTT. V usage is TRBV6-5 and J usage is TRBJ1-5; D gene ambiguous. The germline V and J ends were trimmed by 2 bases and 4 bases, with 6 bases remaining between them. Germline V gene lookup returns CDR1 MNHEY and CDR2 SVGAGI. The CDR3 consists of 13 residues.